The rows below give T cell receptor beta chains drawn from one sample of a study of graft-versus-host responses after intestinal transplantation. Measured with immunoSEQ multiplex PCR; TCRdb has only the in-frame clones, and not every one. Among more than 95,000 clones, about 90% were seen once, and the ten largest hold 0.15% to 0.2%. The antigens these receptors bind are not known. The source was unstimulated CD4+ T cells sorted from spleen or lymph node cells, collected before intestinal transplant. All receptors come from a human donor who received an intestinal transplant. CDR3s include the opening cysteine and the closing phenylalanine or tryptophan. Fields, in order: clone size, J gene, V gene, D gene, CDR3 protein, CDR3 DNA. D genes are given only for firm matches. Some rows mark clone size as missing; the rest say once, few, many or name a class of expanded clone.

clone size: NA; J gene: TRBJ1-5; V gene: TRBV27; D gene: TRBD1; CDR3 protein: CASSLRGQGNPRAPQHF; CDR3 DNA: TGTGCCAGCAGTTTAAGGGGACAGGGTAATCCACGGGCGCCCCAGCATTTT
clone size: NA; J gene: TRBJ2-1; V gene: TRBV13; D gene: NA; CDR3 protein: CASSASQSSYNEQFF; CDR3 DNA: TGTGCCAGCAGCGCTAGCCAGAGCTCCTACAATGAGCAGTTCTTC
clone size: NA; J gene: TRBJ2-5; V gene: TRBV5-4; D gene: NA; CDR3 protein: CASSSRGSEETQYF; CDR3 DNA: TGTGCCAGCAGCTCACGGGGTAGCGAAGAGACCCAGTACTTC
clone size: NA; J gene: TRBJ1-4; V gene: TRBV28; D gene: TRBD1; CDR3 protein: CASSLPGTGGLGLFF; CDR3 DNA: TGTGCCAGCAGTTTACCCGGGACAGGGGGACTGGGACTGTTTTTT
clone size: NA; J gene: TRBJ2-1; V gene: TRBV30; D gene: NA; CDR3 protein: CAWTRARFNEQFF; CDR3 DNA: TGTGCCTGGACGAGGGCCCGCTTCAATGAGCAGTTCTTC
clone size: NA; J gene: TRBJ2-7; V gene: TRBV15; D gene: TRBD1; CDR3 protein: CATSREGTAAYEQYF; CDR3 DNA: TGTGCCACCAGCAGAGAGGGGACAGCGGCCTACGAGCAGTACTTC
clone size: once; J gene: TRBJ2-7; V gene: TRBV6-1; D gene: NA; CDR3 protein: CASSRTQGGSYEQYF; CDR3 DNA: TGTGCCAGCAGCAGGACCCAAGGGGGATCCTACGAGCAGTACTTC
clone size: NA; J gene: TRBJ2-7; V gene: TRBV5-1; D gene: NA; CDR3 protein: CASSLDAGALYEQYF; CDR3 DNA: TGCGCCAGCAGCTTGGACGCAGGGGCGCTCTACGAGCAGTACTTC
clone size: NA; J gene: TRBJ1-6; V gene: TRBV6-1; D gene: NA; CDR3 protein: CASSVDSSYNSPLHF; CDR3 DNA: TGTGCCAGCAGTGTAGACAGCTCCTATAATTCACCCCTCCACTTT
clone size: NA; J gene: TRBJ1-1; V gene: TRBV6-5; D gene: TRBD1; CDR3 protein: CASHRGENTEAFF; CDR3 DNA: TGTGCCAGTCACAGGGGGGAAAACACTGAAGCTTTCTTT
clone size: NA; J gene: TRBJ2-3; V gene: TRBV7-8; D gene: TRBD1; CDR3 protein: CASSLVVTGVRTDTQYF; CDR3 DNA: TGTGCCAGCAGCTTAGTAGTGACAGGGGTCCGCACAGATACGCAGTATTTT
clone size: NA; J gene: TRBJ1-1; V gene: TRBV7-2; D gene: NA; CDR3 protein: CASSFSGGLLEAFF; CDR3 DNA: TGTGCCAGCAGCTTCTCCGGGGGACTCTTGGAAGCTTTCTTT
clone size: NA; J gene: TRBJ1-1; V gene: TRBV7-2; D gene: TRBD1; CDR3 protein: CASSTQQGRSEAFF; CDR3 DNA: TGTGCCAGCAGCACGCAACAGGGGCGGTCTGAAGCTTTCTTT
clone size: NA; J gene: TRBJ1-5; V gene: TRBV28; D gene: NA; CDR3 protein: CASNSQQPGGDNQPQHF; CDR3 DNA: TGTGCCAGCAACTCACAACAACCGGGGGGGGACAATCAGCCCCAGCATTTT
clone size: once; J gene: TRBJ2-7; V gene: TRBV13; D gene: TRBD2; CDR3 protein: CASSPSGLAGGRYEQYF; CDR3 DNA: TGTGCCAGCAGCCCCTCAGGACTAGCGGGAGGGAGATACGAGCAGTACTTC
clone size: NA; J gene: TRBJ2-2; V gene: TRBV27; D gene: TRBD1; CDR3 protein: CASRAPGTGNSRAGELFF; CDR3 DNA: TGTGCCAGCAGGGCCCCCGGGACAGGGAATAGTAGGGCCGGGGAGCTGTTTTTT
clone size: NA; J gene: TRBJ1-5; V gene: TRBV30; D gene: TRBD1; CDR3 protein: CAWSATYRGGNQPQHF; CDR3 DNA: TGTGCCTGGAGTGCGACATACAGGGGAGGCAATCAGCCCCAGCATTTT
clone size: NA; J gene: TRBJ2-4; V gene: TRBV5-1; D gene: TRBD2; CDR3 protein: CASSLGREGDIQYF; CDR3 DNA: TGCGCCAGCAGCTTGGGAAGGGAGGGTGACATTCAGTACTTC
clone size: NA; J gene: TRBJ2-7; V gene: TRBV7-9; D gene: TRBD2; CDR3 protein: CASSPQATLAGVSEQYF; CDR3 DNA: TGTGCCAGCAGCCCCCAAGCCACGCTGGCGGGAGTCTCCGAGCAGTACTTC
clone size: NA; J gene: TRBJ1-2; V gene: TRBV5-4; D gene: NA; CDR3 protein: CASSRQSYGYTF; CDR3 DNA: TGTGCCAGCAGCCGACAGTCCTATGGCTACACCTTC
clone size: NA; J gene: TRBJ2-7; V gene: TRBV2; D gene: NA; CDR3 protein: CASMIGGSEQYF; CDR3 DNA: TGTGCCAGCATGATCGGGGGATCCGAGCAGTACTTC